This TCR beta chain was captured in a study of control samples from healthy donors and cancer patients. V dropped 6 bases and J dropped 1 base, with 7 bases sitting between them. Germline loops: CDR1 SNHLY, CDR2 FYNNEI. This CDR3 contains 13 residues. Clones were read by immunoSEQ multiplex PCR, and TCRdb kept only the in-frame ones, dropping some. This sample yields around 15,000 clones, of which over 80% are seen a single time; about 9.9% belongs to the top ten. The chain is built from TRBV2 and TRBJ2-1; D perhaps matches TRBD2 (5 bases). Sequencing used PBMCs. The TCR originated in a woman in her 70s with colorectal cancer. The CDR3 spells CASRSGSYNEQFF. The DNA for the CDR3 is TGTGCCAGCAGGAGCGGTTCCTACAATGAGCAGTTCTTC.